A single sample gave rise to the 8 T cell receptor beta chains below, sequenced in a study of CD8+ T cells in alopecia areata. Sequencing relied on a cDNA template that was reverse transcribed from extracted RNA. Repertoires were generated with immunoSEQ multiplex PCR, while TCRdb's copy carries only in-frame clones and drops some. Altogether under 130,000 clones are present, roughly 50% being singletons, with the ten largest covering around 10%. Sequenced input: CD4+ T cells sorted from blood. The receptors were gathered from a human donor in good health.

The DNA of the CDR3 is TGTGCCAGCAGTGGGAACACTGAAGCTTTCTTT. Its protein is CASSGNTEAFF. The rearrangement joins TRBV6-6 to TRBJ1-1; D unclear. The CDR3 is 11 amino acids. V shed 5 bases and J shed 1 base, with 2 bases lying between them. Germline V gene lookup returns CDR1 MNHNY and CDR2 SVGAGI (reference sequence).

The chain employs TRBV19 and TRBJ2-3; no reliable D call. This CDR3 has 16 residues. The germline V gene encodes CDR1 LNHDA and CDR2 SQIVND (reference sequence). Trimming shortened V by 5 bases and J by 6 bases, and 21 bases separated the two germline ends. DNA of the CDR3: TGTGCCAGTAGTCACCGGACCAACCCCGGCGCCGATACGCAGTATTTT. The encoded protein is CASSHRTNPGADTQYF.

This clone was seen a handful of times. The V and J genes are TRBV7-3 and TRBJ2-1, with 9 bases matching TRBD2. V lost 1 base to trimming and J lost 6 bases; unmatched junction nucleotides: 7. The CDR3 totals 16 residues. The germline V gene encodes CDR1 SGHTA and CDR2 FQGTGA. In DNA form, the CDR3 reads TGTGCCAGCAGCTTAAATAGCGGGGGCAATCTCAATGAGCAGTTCTTC. Protein sequence: CASSLNSGGNLNEQFF.

The genes are TRBV5-1 and TRBJ1-1; no definite D call. The length of the CDR3 is 15 residues. Trimming stripped 0 bases from V and 1 base from J, with 10 bases between. Germline V gene sequence: CDR1 SGHRS, CDR2 YFSETQ. In DNA, the CDR3 is TGCGCCAGCAGCTTGGGTGGGATTAGGAACACTGAAGCTTTCTTT. Translation gives CASSLGGIRNTEAFF.

This clone was seen once. This chain connects TRBV19 to TRBJ1-5; D not certain. Germline V gene lookup returns CDR1 LNHDA and CDR2 SQIVND (reference sequence). Trimming left V 6 bases short and J 5 bases short, with 20 bases between. This CDR3 comprises 16 residues. The CDR3, as DNA: TGTGCCAGTAGCCCGGCCCTCATGCAGCTTCATCAGCCCCAGCATTTT. It is translated as CASSPALMQLHQPQHF. Together with reference TRBV19 and TRBJ1-5, the CDR3 gives the full variable domain: DGGITQSPKYLFRKEGQNVTLSCEQNLNHDAMYWYRQDPGQGLRLIYYSQIVNDFQKGDIAEGYSVSREKKESFPLTVTSAQKNPTAFYLCASSPALMQLHQPQHFGDGTRLSIL.

The CDR3 DNA follows: TGTGCCTGGAGTGGGTCGAGAGATCAGCCCCAGCATTTT. Amino acids: CAWSGSRDQPQHF. The chain uses TRBV30 and TRBJ1-5; D gene uncertain. Germline CDR1 is GTSNPN and CDR2 is SVGIG (reference sequence). V lost 1 base and J 5 bases, leaving 9 bases between the germline ends. The CDR3 loop spans 13 amino acids. Full variable domain (remainder filled in from reference TRBV30 and TRBJ1-5): SQTIHQWPATLVQPVGSPLSLECTVEGTSNPNLYWYRQAAGRGLQLLFYSVGIGQISSEVPQNLSASRPQDRQFILSSKKLLLSDSGFYLCAWSGSRDQPQHFGDGTRLSIL.

The V and J genes are TRBV29-1 and TRBJ2-1, with D possibly TRBD1 on 5 matching bases. Trimming removed 8 bases from V and 5 bases from J, with 13 bases in between. This CDR3 is built from 12 residues. Per germline, CDR1 SQVTM and CDR2 ANQGSEA. The CDR3 DNA follows: TGCAGCACCGCGCAGACAGACAATGAGCAGTTCTTC. Amino acid sequence: CSTAQTDNEQFF.

This clone was observed a few times. The chain joins TRBV29-1 to TRBJ2-5, with D maybe TRBD1 (5 bases). The length of the CDR3 is 14 residues. Trimming cost V 7 bases and J 4 bases, with 19 bases left between them. In germline, CDR1 is SQVTM, CDR2 ANQGSEA. The CDR3 DNA reads TGCAGCGCCTTCCAGGGATTCTTGGGAGAGACCCAGTACTTC. Translating gives CSAFQGFLGETQYF.